This T cell receptor beta chain was found in a study of blood T cell repertoires in COVID-19 (dated by TCRdb to the early 2020s). Study-wide context: Collaborator samples came from the United States, Italy and Spain and covered acute and convalescent phases of COVID-19. Samples were obtained from the ongoing ImmuneRACE study (first 160 participants) and from about 1,300 subjects provided by 6 global collaborators. Deeply sampled blood TCRbeta repertoires from subjects exposed to, actively infected with, or recovered from COVID-19 were included in the dataset. Nearly every sample came with metadata listing a de-identified subject ID, COVID-19 status, age in years and sex. The prospective study material was composed of cDNA or gDNA derived from T cells, B-cell-depleted T cells, or PBMCs. HLA class I and class II types, where available, came from metadata supplied by the sample provider rather than from assay-based typing. A freely available public database, intended as a resource for researchers studying the immune response to SARS-CoV-2, is where the repertoires were released.

The immunoSEQ Assay, a bias-controlled multiplex PCR, was used to amplify TCRbeta CDR3 regions from genomic DNA. The authors' pipeline ran thus. Nucleated cell counts per sample were estimated from amplification of reference gene primers within the assay. To quantify the absolute abundance of each unique TCRbeta CDR3 rearrangement, sequence reads were collapsed and filtered. For each sample, productive Simpson clonality was calculated as the square root of Simpson's diversity index across productive rearrangements. In TCRdb, the immuneACCESS table is reduced to in-frame sequences with V and J assigned. These tables do not hold every clone; where another copy was compared, an unresolved V gene accounts for under half, and the others remain unexplained. V and J calls and clone size are as listed in that table; D and trimming were resolved from the DNA. The sample includes more than 100,000 clones, with less than 90% observed a single time. About 1.3% of the sample goes to the ten largest clones.

Trimming removed 0 bases from V and 4 bases from J; the gene matches leave 7 bases unexplained. The germline V gene supplies CDR1 SGHRS and CDR2 YFSETQ. Measured from the cysteine to the phenylalanine, the CDR3 is 16 residues long. CDR3 DNA only is kept here, 48 bases in frame from base 1. This clone came up once. Its antigen target is currently unknown. Base-call qualities are not available, and no considerably larger clone is one nucleotide away. Study-wide conclusions, independent of this receptor: The quantity of clinical and demographic metadata differed by source and by participant and was supplied without curation.

The collaborating institutions used their own protocols to collect whole blood in K2EDTA tubes. For TCRbeta analysis, collaborators shipped samples in one of three forms: frozen whole blood, isolated PBMCs, or DNA extracted from either of those sample types. This receptor was obtained from a man between 60 and 75 years old with acute or convalescent COVID-19. The rearrangement joined TRBV5-1 to TRBJ2-5, with 9 bases in between that match TRBD1. Input material: peripheral blood. CDR3 sequence: CASSLAPTGGGETQYF. The base sequence is TGCGCCAGCAGCTTGGCCCCAACAGGGGGCGGAGAGACCCAGTACTTC.